This is a list of T cell receptor beta chains from one sample in a study of T cell repertoires in cytomegalovirus infection. One entry per CDR3 protein, called by TCRdb with MiXCR from the reads. This sample has about 920,000 distinct CDR3 sequences, with around 32% found just once. Their antigens are not known. The specimen was cultured CD8+ T cells from PBMCs, collected from culture after CMV antigen stimulation. These receptors originate from a human donor in good health (CMV status not recorded). Some clones in this sample may be carry-over from other donors' samples. Both conserved end residues are part of each CDR3. Each record gives: CDR3 DNA, CDR3 protein, V gene, J gene, D gene, clone size. D genes are given only for firm matches. Size is stated for part of the rows, as once, few or many counts, or as a class when the clone is expanded.

TGTGCCAGCAGTTACTCTTCGGTGGCAGGGGGTCGTCTGCAGTACTTC,CASSYSSVAGGRLQYF,TRBV6-5,TRBJ2-7,TRBD1,NA
TGTGCCAGCAGTTCCCCCAACAGGGAATGGAACACTGAAGCTTTCTTT,CASSSPNREWNTEAFF,TRBV6-5,TRBJ1-1,NA,NA
TGTGCCAGTGGGTATAGGCGGGGGGATAACACCGGGGAGCTGTTTTTT,CASGYRRGDNTGELFF,TRBV19,TRBJ2-2,TRBD2,once
TGCGCCAGCAGCCCACACAGGGAGGGTACCGGGGAGCTGTTTTTT,CASSPHREGTGELFF,TRBV4-1,TRBJ2-2,NA,few
TGCGCCAGCAGCTTGGTAGGGGCAAGCTCCTACGAGCAGTACTTC,CASSLVGASSYEQYF,TRBV5-1,TRBJ2-7,NA,many
TGTGCCAGCAGCCAACAACAGGGCCCCTCTGGAAACACCATATATTTT,CASSQQQGPSGNTIYF,TRBV5-5,TRBJ1-3,NA,NA
TGTGCCAGCAGCTGGGTGGGGACCGGGGAGCTGTTTTTT,CASSWVGTGELFF,TRBV7-9,TRBJ2-2,NA,NA
TGTGCCACTGGGGCGCGGGGGGGCGGTACAGATACGCAGTATTTT,CATGARGGGTDTQYF,TRBV10-3,TRBJ2-3,TRBD2,few
TGTGCCAGCCAACGACAGGCGGGGGGTTCCAATGAGCAGTTCTTC,CASQRQAGGSNEQFF,TRBV6-2/TRBV6-3,TRBJ2-1,TRBD2,NA
TGTGCCAGCAGCTACCAGGGGGCATTTGATGAGCAGTTCTTC,CASSYQGAFDEQFF,TRBV5-6,TRBJ2-1,TRBD1,NA
TGTGCCATCAGAGCAGATCAGGGAGAAGCTTTCTTT,CAIRADQGEAFF,TRBV10-3,TRBJ1-1,NA,many
TGTGCCAGCAGTTACACCGACAGGCCTCTATACCTAGCTTTCTTT,CASSYTDRPLYLAFF,TRBV6-5,TRBJ1-1,NA,many
TGTGCCAGCACTCGGTGGGGGGTAACAGATACGCAGTATTTT,CASTRWGVTDTQYF,TRBV7-2,TRBJ2-3,NA,many
TGTGCCAGCAGCTCGCCAGACAGGACCCCCTACGAGCAGTACTTC,CASSSPDRTPYEQYF,TRBV7-9,TRBJ2-7,NA,NA
TGTGCCAGCAGTTCGGACAGGGGGCGAGATACGCAGTATTTT,CASSSDRGRDTQYF,TRBV6-6,TRBJ2-3,TRBD1,NA
TGTGCCAGCAGTTACTCGAGAACAGGGCACAACACCGGGGAGCTGTTTTTT,CASSYSRTGHNTGELFF,TRBV6-5,TRBJ2-2,NA,few
TGTGCCAGCAGCTTTTATTACAGGGGAAGTGAAACTGAAGCTTTCTTT,CASSFYYRGSETEAFF,TRBV5-4,TRBJ1-1,TRBD1,few
TGTGCCAGCAGTGGAGGCAGGGGACCCAAAAACATTCAGTACTTC,CASSGGRGPKNIQYF,TRBV2,TRBJ2-4,NA,few
TGTGCCAGCAAACCCAGCTCCGGCTCCTACGAGCAGTACTTC,CASKPSSGSYEQYF,TRBV2,TRBJ2-7,NA,NA
TGCGCCAGCAGCCCGGACTCGACTCTGGGTACTTTCTTT,CASSPDSTLGTFF,TRBV4-3,TRBJ1-1,NA,NA
TGTGCCAGCAGCTTATCTACTTTATTTCACTCTTTTCGGGATGAAGCTTTCTTT,CASSLSTLFHSFRDEAFF,TRBV7-2,TRBJ1-1,NA,many
TGCAGTGCTAGAGATCTTTCGGAAGTAAAGGGGGCCTCTGGAAACACCATATATTTT,CSARDLSEVKGASGNTIYF,TRBV20-1,TRBJ1-3,TRBD1,NA
TGTGCCAGCAGCTTCTCTTTCGGGTCTTACGAGCAGTACTTC,CASSFSFGSYEQYF,TRBV7-2,TRBJ2-7,NA,many